The 27 T cell receptor beta chains in this list originate from one sample, sequenced in a study of blood T cell repertoires in COVID-19. Profiled with immunoSEQ multiplex PCR; TCRdb holds only in-frame clones, not every one. The table lists around 250,000 clones, 90% of them singletons. Input material: peripheral blood. The receptors come from a woman in her sixties with COVID-19, enrolled during active disease.

For this clone: A read error may account for a junction end that differs from germline. The chain joins TRBV6-1 to TRBJ2-7; 9 bases match TRBD2. Per germline, CDR1 MNHNS and CDR2 SASEGT. The CDR3 totals 15 residues. The CDR3 protein is CASSEGLAGPYGQYF. CDR3 DNA: TGTGCCAGCAGTGAAGGCCTAGCGGGGCCCTACGGGCAGTACTTC.

CDR3 nucleotide sequence: TGCAGCGTTGAAGCTCAGCGGGGGGTTTCCTACAATGAGCAGTTCTTC. Amino acid sequence: CSVEAQRGVSYNEQFF. V and J are TRBV29-1 and TRBJ2-1; 9 bases match TRBD2. This CDR3 is built from 16 residues. Germline V gene data show CDR1 as SQVTM and CDR2 as ANQGSEA. J gave up 1 base and V 1 base, and 5 bases lay outside the gene matches.

V and J are TRBV13 and TRBJ1-2, with D maybe TRBD1 (5 bases). The V end lost 4 bases, the J end lost 7 bases, and 10 bases lay between the germline ends. Germline V gene data show CDR1 as PRHDT and CDR2 as FYEKMQ (reference sequence). This CDR3 comprises 12 residues. As DNA, the CDR3 is TGTGCCAGCAGCTCAGGGCTCAGTGGCTACACCTTC. The encoded protein is CASSSGLSGYTF.

The genes are TRBV7-2 and TRBJ1-2, with 7 nucleotides matching TRBD1. The CDR3 length is 14 residues. Germline V gives CDR1 SGHTA, CDR2 FQGNSA. Trimming cost V 6 bases and J 8 bases; bases outside gene matches: 12. The CDR3 DNA reads as TGTGCCAGCAGACGGGAGACAGGGCCGGGCGGCTACACCTTC. Its translation: CASRRETGPGGYTF.

J is TRBJ2-2 and V is TRBV7-3; 8 nucleotides align to TRBD1. The ends lost 2 bases at V and 1 base at J; junction bases unmatched: 6. The CDR3 runs to 17 residues. Germline V CDR1 and CDR2: SGHTA, FQGTGA. The DNA of the CDR3 is TGTGCCAGCAGCTTATATATCGGGACAGGGAACACCGGGGAGCTGTTTTTT. Encoded protein: CASSLYIGTGNTGELFF.

This sequence joins TRBV5-4 and TRBJ2-1, with 10 positions matching TRBD1. Germline V lookup: CDR1 SGHNT, CDR2 YYREEE (reference sequence). The CDR3 has 15 amino acids. Losses at the gene ends were 4 bases for V and 4 bases for J; bases not matched to a gene: 5. The CDR3 DNA is TGTGCCAGCAGCAGGGACAGGGGCGAATACAATGAGCAGTTCTTC. It yields the protein CASSRDRGEYNEQFF. The whole variable domain, remainder taken from reference TRBV5-4 and TRBJ2-1, is ETGVTQSPTHLIKTRGQQVTLRCSSQSGHNTVSWYQQALGQGPQFIFQYYREEENGRGNFPPRFSGLQFPNYSSELNVNALELDDSALYLCASSRDRGEYNEQFFGPGTRLTVL.

V gene TRBV27 combines with J gene TRBJ2-3; 7 positions agree with TRBD1. Germline loops: CDR1 MNHEY, CDR2 SMNVEV (reference sequence). The CDR3 runs 18 residues. With V trimmed by 6 bases and J by 1 base, 16 bases remained unmatched. CDR3 nucleotide sequence: TGTGCCAGCAGCCAAAGGAAAGTCACAGGGGTCGGCACAGATACGCAGTATTTT. Amino acids: CASSQRKVTGVGTDTQYF.

The V gene is TRBV10-3, the J gene TRBJ1-1, with D hard to call. Deletions cut 2 bases from V and 3 bases from J, with 10 bases between. Per the germline V gene, CDR1 is ENHRY and CDR2 is SYGVKD. The CDR3 loop spans 14 amino acids. The CDR3 region has the DNA TGTGCCATCAGTGAGAGCCGGGGTGACACTGAAGCTTTCTTT. Encoded protein: CAISESRGDTEAFF.

The rearrangement links TRBV5-1 to TRBJ2-5; TRBD2 might be the D (5 bases). Germline V lookup: CDR1 SGHRS, CDR2 YFSETQ. V lost 1 base and J 5 bases, leaving 12 bases between the germline ends. This CDR3 is built from 14 residues. Written as DNA, the CDR3 is TGCGCCAGCAGCTTGTCCTCCGGAGGCGAGACCCAGTACTTC. It specifies CASSLSSGGETQYF.

The chain combines TRBV9 with TRBJ1-3; 10 bases match TRBD1. J gave up 4 bases and V 4 bases, and 20 bases lay outside the gene matches. CDR3 length: 20 amino acids. Looked up from germline, CDR1 is SGDLS and CDR2 is YYNGEE. This CDR3 is CASSQRTLGGTGASGNTIYF. CDR3 nucleotides: TGTGCCAGCAGCCAGAGAACATTAGGCGGGACAGGGGCCTCCGGAAACACCATATATTTT.

J is TRBJ2-7 and V is TRBV5-4, with TRBD2 matching over 9 bases. This CDR3 is 15 amino acids long. Germline loops: CDR1 SGHNT, CDR2 YYREEE (reference sequence). J was trimmed by 4 bases and V by 2 bases; bases with no gene match: 7. Here the CDR3 reads CASSFAQAGGYEQYF. CDR3 nucleotide sequence: TGTGCCAGCAGCTTCGCCCAAGCGGGGGGATACGAGCAGTACTTC.

V usage is TRBV2 and J usage is TRBJ1-2, with no clear D. The CDR3 length is 12 residues. V lost 2 bases to trimming and J lost 5 bases, with 6 bases between them. Germline CDR1 is SNHLY and CDR2 is FYNNEI. The CDR3 DNA sequence: TGTGCCAGCAGTGAAAATAGATATGGCTACACCTTC. Translated: CASSENRYGYTF.

The rearrangement uses TRBV6-2 or TRBV6-3 and TRBJ2-7; 9 bases fit TRBD1. CDR3 length: 14 residues. After removal of 6 bases from V and 3 bases from J, the junction contained 6 bases not matched to a gene. The germline V gene encodes CDR1 MNHEY and CDR2 SVGEGT. CDR3: CASSLVGQGYEQYF. As DNA, the CDR3 is TGTGCCAGCAGCCTAGTGGGACAGGGCTACGAGCAGTACTTC.

This clone was counted between two and nine times. The J gene is TRBJ1-6, the V gene TRBV7-3; TRBD1 is a possible D gene (6 bases). Trimming removed 2 bases at V and 7 bases at J, with 18 bases between. From germline, CDR1 is SGHTA and CDR2 FQGTGA. The CDR3 runs to 17 residues. In DNA form, the CDR3 reads TGTGCCAGCAGCTTATATGCAGGGGTGGACATCAATTCACCCCTCCACTTT. Its protein product is CASSLYAGVDINSPLHF.

The V gene is TRBV10-3, the J gene TRBJ1-2, with a possible D match to TRBD1 (5 bases). The CDR3 covers 15 residues. Germline V gives CDR1 ENHRY, CDR2 SYGVKD. V was pared by 4 bases and J by 2 bases, with 14 bases between. The CDR3 spells CAISGGEGLNYGYTF. Here the CDR3 DNA reads TGTGCCATCAGTGGGGGGGAGGGGCTCAACTATGGCTACACCTTC.

The genes are TRBV9 and TRBJ1-2; 9 nucleotides agree with TRBD1. Germline V gene lookup returns CDR1 SGDLS and CDR2 YYNGEE. The length of the CDR3 is 15 residues. Germline trimming cut 4 bases from V and 6 bases from J; bases unmatched to any gene: 10. CDR3 nucleotides: TGTGCCAGCAGCAAGCGGACAGGGGAAACGGATGGCTACACCTTC. Translated: CASSKRTGETDGYTF. The whole variable domain, filled in from reference TRBV9 and TRBJ1-2, reads DSGVTQTPKHLITATGQRVTLRCSPRSGDLSVYWYQQSLDQGLQFLIQYYNGEERAKGNILERFSAQQFPDLHSELNLSSLELGDSALYFCASSKRTGETDGYTFGSGTRLTVV.

The chain employs TRBV27 and TRBJ2-2, with D possibly TRBD2 on 5 matching bases. The CDR3 runs to 15 residues. With 7 bases removed from V and 5 bases from J, the gap between germline ends came to 17 bases. Germline V gene data show CDR1 as MNHEY and CDR2 as SMNVEV (reference sequence). CDR3 sequence (DNA): TGTGCCAGCACCCCATGGCGGGCCGGGACCGGGGAGCTGTTTTTT. Translating gives CASTPWRAGTGELFF.

This rearrangement joins TRBV19 to TRBJ1-2; TRBD1 might be the D (5 bases). CDR3 length equals 13 residues. Germline CDR1 reads LNHDA; CDR2 reads SQIVND (reference sequence). V was cut by 4 bases and J by 2 bases, with 8 bases left in between. Here the CDR3 DNA reads TGTGCCAGTAGTAAGGGGCAGAACTATGGCTACACCTTC. As protein: CASSKGQNYGYTF.

The chain has TRBV5-4 and TRBJ2-5; 9 bases are a match to TRBD2. CDR3 length: 15 amino acids. V lost 2 bases to trimming and J lost 5 bases; unmatched junction nucleotides: 7. Germline-derived CDR1 and CDR2 are SGHNT and YYREEE (reference sequence). The CDR3 nucleotides read TGTGCCAGCAGCTTTCTGGCGGGGGGGCAGGAGACCCAGTACTTC. This encodes CASSFLAGGQETQYF.

The J gene is TRBJ1-5, the V gene TRBV4-1, with a weak D call TRBD1 (5 bases). The V end was cut by 4 bases, the J end by 0 bases, with 10 bases between. This CDR3 contains 15 residues. CDR1 is MGHRA, CDR2 YSYEKL, per germline. The CDR3 DNA follows: TGCGCCAGCAGCCTTGCCAGGGATAGCAATCAGCCCCAGCATTTT. It codes for CASSLARDSNQPQHF.

V and J are TRBV5-4 and TRBJ1-2; 9 positions match TRBD1. From germline, CDR1 is SGHNT and CDR2 YYREEE (reference sequence). The CDR3 has 14 residues. Unmatched junction bases numbered 3, after V lost 4 bases and J lost 2 bases. The CDR3 sequence is CASSEGQGNYGYTF. The CDR3 region has the DNA TGTGCCAGCAGCGAGGGACAGGGAAACTATGGCTACACCTTC.

The rearrangement joins TRBV7-2 to TRBJ1-5; maybe TRBD1 (6 bases). The V and J ends lost 3 bases and 2 bases respectively, with 11 bases between them. CDR1 is SGHTA, CDR2 FQGNSA, per germline. The CDR3 length is 15 residues. CDR3 DNA: TGTGCCAGCAGCTTTAAGGGACACGGCAATCAGCCCCAGCATTTT. This codes for CASSFKGHGNQPQHF.

A few counts support this clone. At the DNA level, this CDR3 is encoded by other sequences in the same sample as well. The chain joins TRBV7-2 to TRBJ2-3; 10 bases align to TRBD2. The CDR3 is made up of 16 amino acids. Trimming took 1 base from V and 1 from J; bases not matched to a gene: 2. Germline loops: CDR1 SGHTA, CDR2 FQGNSA. The DNA for the CDR3 is TGTGCCAGCAGCTTAGGGCTAGCGGGGGGCACAGATACGCAGTATTTT. Translation: CASSLGLAGGTDTQYF.

J is TRBJ2-3 and V is TRBV5-1, with a tentative D call TRBD1 (6 bases). CDR3 length equals 14 residues. CDR1 SGHRS and CDR2 YFSETQ come from the germline V gene. Trimming cost V 4 bases and J 4 bases, with 13 bases left between them. The CDR3 DNA sequence: TGCGCCAGCAGCCGCACAGGGTTCGCAGATACGCAGTATTTT. Amino acid sequence: CASSRTGFADTQYF.

The V call is TRBV7-2, the J call TRBJ2-6, with D hard to call. The CDR3 spans 13 residues. From germline, CDR1 is SGHTA and CDR2 FQGNSA. V was clipped by 6 bases and J by 2 bases, with 5 bases between them. The CDR3 bases are TGTGCCAGCAGAGGAGCTGGGGCCAACGTCCTGACTTTC. It specifies CASRGAGANVLTF.

The chain links TRBV7-2 to TRBJ2-5; D ambiguous. The CDR3 spans 13 residues. Per the germline V gene, CDR1 is SGHTA and CDR2 is FQGNSA. V lost 3 bases, J lost 3 bases, and 8 bases lay in between. CDR3 in amino acids: CASSFSGKETQYF. The DNA for the CDR3 is TGTGCCAGCAGCTTTTCTGGCAAAGAGACCCAGTACTTC.

The chain joins TRBV6-6 to TRBJ2-2; D is unresolved. Per germline, CDR1 MNHNY and CDR2 SVGAGI (reference sequence). The CDR3 length is 12 residues. The V and J ends lost 4 bases and 3 bases respectively, with 3 bases between them. The CDR3 DNA sequence: TGTGCCAGCAGTTTCGACACCGGGGAGCTGTTTTTT. As protein: CASSFDTGELFF.